The 10 T cell receptor beta chains below all came from one sample that was sequenced in a study of memory CD4+ T cells and cytomegalovirus serostatus. The sort gate was single viable CD3+CD4+CD8-CD45RO+ cells for memory CD4+ T cells. Clones were sequenced by immunoSEQ multiplex PCR, and TCRdb holds only the in-frame ones, with some missing. The sample holds 40,000 to 55,000 clones; roughly four fifths are singletons and the top ten take more than 0.95%. Sample: memory CD4+ T cells from blood. These receptor sequences come from an adult in good health and CMV-seropositive.

This chain joins TRBV2 and TRBJ2-3; weak D call: TRBD1 (6 bases). Trimming cost V 6 bases and J 2 bases, with 15 bases left between them. The V gene's germline CDR1 is SNHLY and CDR2 FYNNEI. The CDR3 sequence is 15 residues long. The CDR3 reads CASSAGEADTDTQYF. The CDR3 DNA reads TGTGCCAGCAGCGCAGGGGAAGCGGACACAGATACGCAGTATTTT.

This sequence joins TRBV6-5 and TRBJ2-4, with a tentative D call TRBD2 (5 bases). The CDR3 has 15 residues. V was cut by 5 bases and J by 0 bases, with 11 bases left in between. Germline V gene sequence: CDR1 MNHEY, CDR2 SVGAGI. The CDR3, as DNA: TGTGCCAGCAGTGCCCCGGGATTAGCCAAAAACATTCAGTACTTC. Amino acids: CASSAPGLAKNIQYF.

In DNA form, the CDR3 reads TGTGCCAGTAGTATTTGGGGACAGTTCGATGAGCAGTTCTTC. This encodes CASSIWGQFDEQFF. The chain uses TRBV19 and TRBJ2-1; TRBD1 matches 7 bases. Per the germline V gene, CDR1 is LNHDA and CDR2 is SQIVND (reference sequence). Unmatched junction bases numbered 7, after V lost 3 bases and J lost 8 bases. This CDR3 has 14 amino acids.

This clone was found a few times. The chain uses TRBV2 and TRBJ1-1; D is unclear. Germline CDR1 reads SNHLY; CDR2 reads FYNNEI. Trimming took 6 bases from V and 10 from J, leaving 21 bases between them. The CDR3 is 14 residues long. The CDR3 reads CASRPFRDPQGAFF. The CDR3 nucleotides are TGTGCCAGCAGGCCTTTCCGGGATCCCCAAGGAGCTTTCTTT.

This chain joins TRBV6-5 and TRBJ1-2; the D gene is possibly TRBD1 (5 bases). Germline CDR1 is MNHEY and CDR2 is SVGAGI. Between the trimmed V and J ends, which lost 6 bases and 8 bases, there was a span of 19 bases. CDR3 length: 14 residues. The CDR3 spells CASRKAGAAGGYTF. In nucleotides, the CDR3 is TGTGCCAGCAGAAAGGCTGGGGCCGCCGGAGGCTACACCTTC.

The chain employs TRBV2 and TRBJ2-7; unclear D gene. Trimming shortened V by 10 bases and J by 0 bases, and 16 bases separated the two germline ends. The CDR3 runs to 14 residues. CDR1 is SNHLY and CDR2 is FYNNEI in the germline V gene. The CDR3 loop is CATGLPEHSYEQYF. The CDR3 DNA follows: TGTGCCACCGGCTTACCAGAACACTCCTACGAGCAGTACTTC.

This clone was observed a handful of times. V gene TRBV19 combines with J gene TRBJ2-2; D unresolved. Germline CDR1 reads LNHDA; CDR2 reads SQIVND (reference sequence). Trimming took off 3 bases at V and 5 bases at J, with 10 bases between the two ends. This CDR3 region has 14 residues. CDR3: CASSIIYGTGELFF. The CDR3 nucleotides are TGTGCCAGTAGTATTATATACGGTACCGGGGAGCTGTTTTTT.

The rearrangement joins TRBV2 to TRBJ2-5, with D tentatively TRBD1 or TRBD2 (6 bases each). The end of the DNA is better explained by TRBJ2-7, so the J call may be wrong. This CDR3 is built from 16 residues. Germline CDR1 reads SNHLY; CDR2 reads FYNNEI. The CDR3 here is CASSRRGLATPYEQYF. The CDR3 DNA sequence: TGTGCCAGCAGCCGCCGGGGGCTAGCTACACCCTACGAGCAGTACTTC.

The chain combines TRBV28 with TRBJ2-1; 14 nucleotides align to TRBD2. V lost 7 bases and J lost 0; bases outside the gene matches: 2. The CDR3 loop spans 16 amino acids. Germline CDR1 reads MDHEN; CDR2 reads SYDVKM. CDR3 sequence: CASTGTSGGSYNEQFF. Written as DNA, the CDR3 is TGTGCCAGCACGGGGACTAGCGGGGGCTCCTACAATGAGCAGTTCTTC.

The chain carries TRBV4-2 and TRBJ1-1; weak D call: TRBD1 (5 bases). Germline CDR1 reads LGHNA; CDR2 reads YNFKEQ. The V end lost 0 bases, the J end lost 4 bases, and 9 bases lay between the germline ends. This CDR3 contains 14 residues. CDR3 nucleotides: TGTGCCAGCAGCCAAGAAAGGGGTGGCACTGAAGCTTTCTTT. This gives the protein CASSQERGGTEAFF.